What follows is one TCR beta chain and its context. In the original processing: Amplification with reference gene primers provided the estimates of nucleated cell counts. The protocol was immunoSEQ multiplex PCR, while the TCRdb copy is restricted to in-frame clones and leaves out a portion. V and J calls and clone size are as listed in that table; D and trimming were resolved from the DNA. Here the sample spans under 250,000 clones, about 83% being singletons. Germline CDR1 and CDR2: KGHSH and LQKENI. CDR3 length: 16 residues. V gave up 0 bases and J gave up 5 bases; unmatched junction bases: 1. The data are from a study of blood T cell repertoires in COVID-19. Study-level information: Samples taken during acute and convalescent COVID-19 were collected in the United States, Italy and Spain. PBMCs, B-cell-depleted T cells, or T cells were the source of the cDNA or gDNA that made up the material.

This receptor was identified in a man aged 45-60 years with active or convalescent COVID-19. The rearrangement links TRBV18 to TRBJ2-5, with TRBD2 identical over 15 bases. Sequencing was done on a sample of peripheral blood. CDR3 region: CASSPPGLAGGETQYF. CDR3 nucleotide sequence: TGTGCCAGCTCACCACCGGGACTAGCGGGAGGTGAGACCCAGTACTTC.